This record covers a single T cell receptor beta chain. Its antigen is not identified. Assay: immunoSEQ multiplex PCR; the TCRdb copy retains only in-frame clones and omits some. The data contain approximately 1,500,000 clones, 95% to 99% of them seen just once; the ten biggest clones take up roughly 0.45%. The entry originates in a study of shared clonotypes between healthy human individuals. Study findings and constraints: Clonotypes shared by all four donors outscored non-shared clonotypes in generation probability.

V shed 2 bases and J shed 2 bases, with 10 bases lying between them. The CDR3 contains 14 residues. Germline V CDR1 and CDR2: MNHEY, SMNVEV (reference sequence). The chain links TRBV27 to TRBJ2-7; weak D call: TRBD1 (6 bases). This receptor was identified in a man aged 30-40 years in good health. The sequenced material came from naive CD4+ T cells sorted from blood. Specified subset: CD45RA+ positively selected. This CDR3 is CASSLRDIAYEQYF. The CDR3 DNA reads as TGTGCCAGCAGTTTACGGGACATAGCCTACGAGCAGTACTTC.